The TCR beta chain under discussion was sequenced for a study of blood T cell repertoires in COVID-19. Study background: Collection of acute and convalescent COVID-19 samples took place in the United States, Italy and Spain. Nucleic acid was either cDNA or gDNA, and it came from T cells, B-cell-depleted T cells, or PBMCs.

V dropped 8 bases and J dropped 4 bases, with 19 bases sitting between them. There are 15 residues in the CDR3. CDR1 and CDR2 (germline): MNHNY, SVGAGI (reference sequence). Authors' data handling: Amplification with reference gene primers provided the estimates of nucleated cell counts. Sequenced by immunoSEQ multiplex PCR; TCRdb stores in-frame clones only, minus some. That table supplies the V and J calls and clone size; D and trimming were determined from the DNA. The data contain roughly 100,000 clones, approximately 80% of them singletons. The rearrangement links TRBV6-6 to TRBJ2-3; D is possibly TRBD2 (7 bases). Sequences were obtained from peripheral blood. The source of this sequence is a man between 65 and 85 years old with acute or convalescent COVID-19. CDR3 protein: CASGGGPSLADTQYF. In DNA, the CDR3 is TGTGCCAGCGGGGGGGGGCCGAGTCTCGCAGATACGCAGTATTTT.